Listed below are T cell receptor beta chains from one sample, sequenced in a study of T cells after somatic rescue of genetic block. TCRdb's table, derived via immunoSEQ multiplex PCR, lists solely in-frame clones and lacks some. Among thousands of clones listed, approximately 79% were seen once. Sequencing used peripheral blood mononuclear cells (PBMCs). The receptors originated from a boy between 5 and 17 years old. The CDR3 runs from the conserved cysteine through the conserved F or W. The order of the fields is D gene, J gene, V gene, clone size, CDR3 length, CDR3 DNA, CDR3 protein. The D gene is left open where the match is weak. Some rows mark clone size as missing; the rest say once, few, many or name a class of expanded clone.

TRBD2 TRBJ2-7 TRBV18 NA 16 TGTGCCAGCTCACGGTATAGCGGGAGGGGCTCCTACGAGCAGTACTTC CASSRYSGRGSYEQYF
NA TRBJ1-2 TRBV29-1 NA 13 TGCAGCGTTGAAGTGGTGACAGGCTCTGGCTACACCTTC CSVEVVTGSGYTF
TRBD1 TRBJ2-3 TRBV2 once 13 TGTGCCAGCAGTGACAGGGACAGAGATACGCAGTATTTT CASSDRDRDTQYF
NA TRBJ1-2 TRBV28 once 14 TGTGCCAGCAGTTTTAATGGGGGATCGGGTGGCTACACCTTC CASSFNGGSGGYTF
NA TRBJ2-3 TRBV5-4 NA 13 TGTGCCAGCAGCTTCCAGACCACAGATACGCAGTATTTT CASSFQTTDTQYF
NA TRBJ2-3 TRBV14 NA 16 TGTGCCAGCAGTCGCACCCCAGGACGCGCCCCAGATACGCAGTATTTT CASSRTPGRAPDTQYF
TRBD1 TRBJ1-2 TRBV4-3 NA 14 TGCGCCAGCAGCCGACAATTGGGACAGTATGGCTACACCTTC CASSRQLGQYGYTF
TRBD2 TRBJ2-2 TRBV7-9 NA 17 TGTGCCAGCAGCCTAGCCCCGACTAGCGGGAGGACCGGGGAGCTGTTTTTT CASSLAPTSGRTGELFF
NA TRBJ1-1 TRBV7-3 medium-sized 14 TGTGCCAGCAGCTTAACGGGGCAGAACACTGAAGCTTTCTTT CASSLTGQNTEAFF
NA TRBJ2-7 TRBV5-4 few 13 TGTGCCAGCAGCTTGGAGAGCGTGGGGGAGCAGTACTTC CASSLESVGEQYF
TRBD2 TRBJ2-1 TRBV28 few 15 TGTGCCAGCGGACCCCGGCCTAGCGGATACAATGAGCAGTTCTTC CASGPRPSGYNEQFF
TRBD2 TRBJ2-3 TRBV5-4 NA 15 TGTGCCAGCAGCTTCCCGGGACTACCAGAAGATACGCAGTATTTT CASSFPGLPEDTQYF
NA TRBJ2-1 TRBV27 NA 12 TGTGCCAACAGGGACCACTTTGTTGAGCAGTTCTTC CANRDHFVEQFF
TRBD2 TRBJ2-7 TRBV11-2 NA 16 TGTGCCAGCAGCTTAGATCCGGCTAGCGGTAGTTACGAGCAGTACTTC CASSLDPASGSYEQYF
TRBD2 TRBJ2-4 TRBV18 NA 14 TGTGCCACGGGGAGGGACCCTCTGAAAAACATTCAGTACTTC CATGRDPLKNIQYF
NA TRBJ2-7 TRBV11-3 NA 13 TGTGCCAGCAGCTTAGGTGATTCCTACGAGCAGTACTTC CASSLGDSYEQYF
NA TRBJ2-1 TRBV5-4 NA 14 TGTGCCAGCAGCATTCTCGAGAGATACAATGAGCAGTTCTTC CASSILERYNEQFF
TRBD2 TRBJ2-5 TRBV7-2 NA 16 TGTGCCAGCAGCCTTGACAGCGGGGGGGCACCAGAGACCCAGTACTTC CASSLDSGGAPETQYF
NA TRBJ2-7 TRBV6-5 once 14 TGTGCCAGCGGGGGCTATTATGATTCCTACGAGCAGTACTTC CASGGYYDSYEQYF
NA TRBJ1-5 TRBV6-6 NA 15 TGTGCCAGCAGGGAGACAGGATATAGCAATCAGCCCCAGCATTTT CASRETGYSNQPQHF
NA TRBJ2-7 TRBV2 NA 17 TGTGCCAGCAGTGAAACCACGGGGTATCCCCCCTCCTACGAGCAGTACTTC CASSETTGYPPSYEQYF
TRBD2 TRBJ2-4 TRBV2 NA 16 TGTGCCAGCAGTGAAGTGCTAGCGGGAGCCAAAAACATTCAGTACTTC CASSEVLAGAKNIQYF
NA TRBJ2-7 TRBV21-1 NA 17 TGTGCCAGCAGCAAAGCGCCGTGGACAGGGCGAGTCTACGAGCAGTACTTC CASSKAPWTGRVYEQYF
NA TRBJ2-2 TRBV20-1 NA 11 TGCAGTGCTAGCGCGCCCGGGGAGCTGTTTTTT CSASAPGELFF
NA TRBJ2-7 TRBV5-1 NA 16 TGCGCCAGCAGCTTGTATTTCAGTCTTAGCTCCTACGAGCAGTACTTC CASSLYFSLSSYEQYF